This is a list of T cell receptor beta chains from one sample in a study of naive and memory T cell subsets. TCRdb re-called the UMI-ligation and nested PCR reads through MiXCR, storing one row per CDR3 protein. The sample holds fewer than 150,000 distinct CDR3 sequences, approximately 21% seen once. The specimen sequenced was naive CD8+ T cells from blood. Receptor source: a human donor in good health. The CDR3 runs from the conserved cysteine through the conserved F or W. A D gene is named only where the DNA matches it firmly. The size field is filled for only some rows; it gives once, few, many or a size class.

TRBD2,few,TRBV11-1,TRBJ2-5,CASSYGLAGVGETQYF,TGTGCCAGCAGCTACGGACTAGCGGGAGTAGGTGAGACCCAGTACTTC
-,-,TRBV20-1,TRBJ2-3,CSAESTLRTDTQYF,TGCAGTGCAGAGAGTACCTTACGCACAGATACGCAGTATTTT
-,few,TRBV29-1,TRBJ2-3,CSVDVWESTDTQYF,TGCAGCGTTGATGTCTGGGAATCCACAGATACGCAGTATTTT
-,many,TRBV28,TRBJ1-2,CASRGVQEINYGYTF,TGTGCCAGCAGAGGGGTACAGGAGATTAACTATGGCTACACCTTC
-,few,TRBV27,TRBJ2-7,CASSLTTVSYEQYF,TGTGCCAGCAGTCTAACGACCGTCTCCTACGAGCAGTACTTC
-,-,TRBV28,TRBJ1-1,CASSLWKETEAFF,TGTGCCAGCAGTTTATGGAAGGAAACTGAAGCTTTCTTT
-,-,TRBV11-2,TRBJ2-5,CASSFDWVTETQYF,TGTGCCAGCAGCTTTGATTGGGTTACGGAGACCCAGTACTTC
-,-,TRBV29-1,TRBJ1-1,CSGTTENTEAFF,TGCAGCGGAACTACAGAGAACACTGAAGCTTTCTTT
-,-,TRBV7-9,TRBJ2-1,CASSLVPDFYNEQFF,TGTGCCAGCAGCTTAGTCCCCGACTTTTACAATGAGCAGTTCTTC
-,few,TRBV11-2,TRBJ1-1,CASSLARAIWSGQYTEAFF,TGTGCCAGCAGCTTAGCCCGAGCGATTTGGTCCGGACAGTACACTGAAGCTTTCTTT
-,few,TRBV9,TRBJ1-5,CASSVGAYQPQHF,TGTGCCAGCAGCGTAGGGGCCTATCAGCCCCAGCATTTT
-,few,TRBV4-1,TRBJ2-7,CASSQLTGREQYF,TGCGCCAGCAGCCAACTTACAGGGCGCGAGCAGTACTTC
TRBD2,few,TRBV7-9,TRBJ2-1,CASSLLAGGSHEQFF,TGTGCCAGCAGCTTACTAGCGGGAGGGTCCCATGAGCAGTTCTTC
-,-,TRBV25-1,TRBJ2-1,CASSDGGEYNEQFF,TGTGCCAGCAGTGACGGCGGAGAGTACAATGAGCAGTTCTTC
TRBD2,-,TRBV4-3,TRBJ2-7,CASSPGLAGNEQYF,TGCGCCAGCAGTCCGGGACTAGCGGGGAACGAGCAGTACTTC
-,-,TRBV28,TRBJ1-2,CASSFAGYTF,TGTGCCAGCAGTTTCGCGGGCTACACCTTC
TRBD1,-,TRBV6-6,TRBJ1-1,CASRTGGLNTEAFF,TGTGCCAGCAGGACAGGGGGCCTGAACACTGAAGCTTTCTTT
-,-,TRBV6-5,TRBJ1-2,CASSYSNLANYGYTF,TGTGCCAGCAGTTACTCGAATCTAGCTAACTATGGCTACACCTTC
TRBD2,-,TRBV6-5,TRBJ2-1,CASSSAGTSGTDEQFF,TGTGCCAGCAGTTCCGCCGGGACTAGCGGGACCGATGAGCAGTTCTTC
TRBD1,-,TRBV19,TRBJ1-5,CASSGQGAYQPQHF,TGTGCCAGTTCCGGACAGGGGGCATACCAGCCCCAGCATTTT
-,few,TRBV14,TRBJ2-7,CASSRTGLVPYEQYF,TGTGCCAGCAGCCGAACGGGTCTAGTGCCCTACGAGCAGTACTTC
TRBD2,-,TRBV7-8,TRBJ2-3,CASSLYTSDWPDTQYF,TGTGCCAGCAGCTTATACACTAGCGACTGGCCAGATACGCAGTATTTT
-,few,TRBV6-2/TRBV6-3,TRBJ2-5,CASTSPGPYQETQYF,TGTGCCAGCACCTCACCAGGACCGTACCAAGAGACCCAGTACTTC
-,few,TRBV15,TRBJ2-1,CATSRDGQGNEQFF,TGTGCCACCAGCAGAGATGGTCAGGGCAATGAGCAGTTCTTC
-,few,TRBV12-3/TRBV12-4,TRBJ1-5,CASSFGESNQPQHF,TGTGCCAGCAGTTTCGGGGAAAGCAATCAGCCCCAGCATTTT
-,few,TRBV7-9,TRBJ1-4,CASSSGPSTNEKLFF,TGTGCCAGCAGCTCGGGACCATCAACTAATGAAAAACTGTTTTTT
TRBD1,few,TRBV6-5,TRBJ1-2,CASSPIRTGRYGYTF,TGTGCCAGCAGTCCAATTCGGACAGGGAGATATGGCTACACCTTC
-,many,TRBV6-2/TRBV6-3,TRBJ2-3,CASSLFLARGRTDTQYF,TGTGCCAGCAGCCTTTTTCTAGCGCGGGGGCGGACAGATACGCAGTATTTT
-,many,TRBV9,TRBJ2-7,CASSVGSGRGSSYEQYF,TGTGCCAGCAGCGTAGGTTCGGGCAGGGGAAGCTCCTACGAGCAGTACTTC
-,-,TRBV24-1,TRBJ1-5,CATSDAAWDGNQPQHF,TGTGCCACCAGTGATGCCGCGTGGGATGGCAATCAGCCCCAGCATTTT
-,-,TRBV27,TRBJ1-2,CASSPQEGYGYTF,TGTGCCAGCAGTCCACAGGAGGGCTATGGCTACACCTTC
TRBD1,few,TRBV6-5,TRBJ2-1,CASSRGTGPYNEQFF,TGTGCCAGCAGTAGGGGGACAGGCCCCTACAATGAGCAGTTCTTC
-,once,TRBV5-1,TRBJ2-3,CASSPRRVTDTQNF,TGCGCCAGCAGCCCACGCAGGGTCACGGATACGCAGAATTTT
-,few,TRBV28,TRBJ2-5,CASSSGAQETQYF,TGTGCCAGCAGTTCCGGCGCCCAAGAGACCCAGTACTTC
TRBD1,-,TRBV27,TRBJ1-1,CASSGQGRNTEAFF,TGTGCCAGCAGTGGACAGGGCAGGAACACTGAAGCTTTCTTT
-,few,TRBV4-2,TRBJ2-3,CASSNVDRSTDTQYF,TGTGCCAGCAGCAATGTGGATCGTAGCACAGATACGCAGTATTTT
-,few,TRBV12-3/TRBV12-4,TRBJ1-2,CASTLGTHGYTF,TGTGCCAGCACCCTGGGGACCCATGGCTACACCTTC
TRBD2,few,TRBV28,TRBJ2-7,CASSRRLAGYEQYF,TGTGCCAGCAGCCGGAGACTAGCGGGCTACGAGCAGTACTTC
TRBD2,few,TRBV15,TRBJ2-3,CATSRDRTSGSPDTQYF,TGTGCCACCAGCAGAGATAGGACTAGCGGGAGCCCAGATACGCAGTATTTT
TRBD1,-,TRBV6-6,TRBJ2-1,CASRGTGEDEQFF,TGTGCCAGCAGGGGGACAGGGGAGGATGAGCAGTTCTTC
TRBD1,-,TRBV12-3/TRBV12-4,TRBJ2-7,CASSLSGTEPYEQYF,TGTGCCAGCAGTCTATCGGGGACAGAGCCCTACGAGCAGTACTTC
TRBD2,-,TRBV7-9,TRBJ2-7,CASSLESGSSYEQYF,TGTGCCAGCAGCTTAGAAAGCGGGAGCTCCTACGAGCAGTACTTC
TRBD1,-,TRBV3-1,TRBJ1-3,CASSPWDSGNTIYF,TGTGCCAGCAGCCCCTGGGACAGTGGAAACACCATATATTTT
-,-,TRBV7-9,TRBJ2-3,CASTPSGTDTQYF,TGTGCCAGCACCCCCAGTGGCACAGATACGCAGTATTTT
-,-,TRBV20-1,TRBJ2-1,CSVSTGYNEQFF,TGCAGTGTCTCGACAGGCTACAATGAGCAGTTCTTC
TRBD2,-,TRBV7-9,TRBJ2-3,CALNSGRTDTQYF,TGTGCCCTAAATAGCGGGAGAACAGATACGCAGTATTTT
-,-,TRBV12-3/TRBV12-4,TRBJ2-7,CASSPCIGALCYEQYF,TGTGCCAGCAGTCCCTGTATCGGCGCGTTGTGCTACGAGCAGTACTTC
TRBD1,few,TRBV19,TRBJ2-7,CASSIGTGRYEQYF,TGTGCCAGTAGTATCGGGACAGGGCGTTACGAGCAGTACTTC
-,-,TRBV20-1,TRBJ2-1,CSAGTPNGYNEQFF,TGCAGTGCTGGGACTCCCAACGGGTACAATGAGCAGTTCTTC
-,-,TRBV28,TRBJ2-7,CASSPRTVSHEQYF,TGTGCCAGCAGTCCGCGGACAGTTTCCCACGAGCAGTACTTC
-,few,TRBV18,TRBJ1-5,CASSPAGYNQPQHF,TGTGCCAGCTCACCGGCAGGGTACAATCAGCCCCAGCATTTT
TRBD1,-,TRBV5-6,TRBJ2-1,CASTAGTGFNEQFF,TGTGCCAGCACGGCCGGGACAGGCTTCAATGAGCAGTTCTTC
-,-,TRBV27,TRBJ2-3,CASSLPLADTQYF,TGTGCCAGCAGTTTACCTTTAGCAGATACGCAGTATTTT
TRBD2,few,TRBV12-5,TRBJ2-1,CASGLVVSGSFNIGSYNEQFF,TGTGCTAGTGGTTTGGTCGTTAGCGGGAGTTTTAATATTGGGTCCTACAATGAGCAGTTCTTC
-,-,TRBV10-2,TRBJ2-1,CASSGLAWYNEQFF,TGCGCCAGCAGTGGGCTAGCGTGGTACAATGAGCAGTTCTTC
-,few,TRBV28,TRBJ2-1,CASSSPGTNGEQFF,TGTGCCAGCAGTTCCCCCGGGACCAACGGTGAGCAGTTCTTC